These 28 T cell receptor beta chains were sequenced from one sample in a study of post-analysis software for immune sequencing data. Study-level findings and limits: Included in a set of about five TRBV segments more frequent in patients than controls were TRBV5-6, TRBV5-1 and TRBV20-1.

No antigen has been identified for these receptors. Unique molecular identifiers were present in the TCR beta cDNA libraries. TCRdb independently ran MiXCR on the PCR reads; one entry per CDR3 protein. Of some 500,000 distinct CDR3 sequences listed, roughly 45% are singletons. Sequenced material: blood. These receptors came from a girl aged 5-17 years with multiple sclerosis.

CDR3 sequence reads: CASSSGQGGVSYNSPLHF. CDR3 bases: TGTGCCAGCAGCTCCGGACAGGGTGGGGTATCCTATAATTCACCCCTCCACTTT. This chain joins TRBV7-9 and TRBJ1-6; 8 bases are shared with TRBD1. The CDR3 has 18 amino acids. Germline V gene data show CDR1 as SEHNR and CDR2 as FQNEAQ (reference sequence). Trimming at V came to 4 bases and at J to 1 base, leaving 9 bases not matched to a gene.

This clonotype was seen a few times. This chain links TRBV28 with TRBJ2-5; TRBD1 is a possible D gene (6 bases). The germline V gene has CDR1 MDHEN and CDR2 SYDVKM. With 7 bases removed from V and 4 bases from J, the gap between germline ends came to 19 bases. The CDR3 runs 15 residues. The CDR3 spells CASTPQGLGRETQYF. CDR3 sequence (DNA): TGTGCCAGCACCCCACAGGGTCTGGGCCGAGAGACCCAGTACTTC.

This clonotype was seen a handful of times. CDR3 amino acids: CSVEGRDASYEQYF. DNA of the CDR3: TGCAGCGTTGAAGGCCGGGACGCCTCCTACGAGCAGTACTTC. This sequence joins TRBV29-1 and TRBJ2-7; D might be TRBD1 or TRBD2, each matching 5 bases. Germline CDR1 SQVTM, CDR2 ANQGSEA. The V end lost 1 base, the J end lost 0 bases, and 10 bases lay between the germline ends. CDR3 length equals 14 residues.

As regards this clonotype: The missing conserved phenylalanine or tryptophan at the end of this CDR3 makes a read error likely. The chain combines TRBV7-6 with TRBJ2-7, with D possibly being TRBD2 (5 bases). The V gene's germline CDR1 is SGHVS and CDR2 FNYEAQ. The CDR3 is 14 amino acids. Trimming took 4 bases from V and 5 from J, leaving 15 bases between them. Here the CDR3 reads CASSSYGVPNEQYL. CDR3 nucleotide sequence: TGTGCCAGCAGCTCGTACGGGGTACCAAACGAGCAGTACCTC.

The chain recombines TRBV30 with TRBJ2-5; 10 positions match TRBD1. The J call is doubtful: the DNA matches TRBJ2-7 better. The CDR3 sequence is 15 residues long. Germline CDR1 is GTSNPN and CDR2 is SVGIG (reference sequence). The CDR3 DNA reads as TGTGCCTGGAGTGTGAGGGACAGGGGTACCGACGAGCAGTACTTC. This encodes CAWSVRDRGTDEQYF.

This chain joins TRBV12-3 or TRBV12-4 and TRBJ2-5; 7 positions agree with TRBD2. After removal of 7 bases from V and 11 bases from J, the junction contained 16 bases not matched to a gene. The CDR3 has 14 residues. The CDR3: CASTVLAEYNEQYF. Here the CDR3 DNA reads TGTGCCAGCACAGTTCTAGCGGAATACAATGAGCAGTACTTC.

The chain joins TRBV2 to TRBJ2-5; a weak D match, TRBD1 (5 bases). This CDR3 has 16 residues. Germline loops: CDR1 SNHLY, CDR2 FYNNEI. Deletions cut 2 bases from V and 0 bases from J, with 13 bases between. In DNA form, the CDR3 reads TGTGCCAGCAGTGAATGGCCCCTGGGGCACCAAGAGACCCAGTACTTC. This sequence encodes CASSEWPLGHQETQYF.

This rearrangement joins TRBV3-1 to TRBJ2-1; 9 bases line up with TRBD2. This CDR3 is built from 20 residues. Per germline, CDR1 LGHDT and CDR2 YNNKEL (reference sequence). V lost 0 bases, J lost 0 bases, and 12 bases stayed unmatched. The chain's CDR3 is CASSQDLDTSGWSSYNEQFF. DNA for the CDR3: TGTGCCAGCAGCCAAGACTTGGACACTAGCGGGTGGAGCTCCTACAATGAGCAGTTCTTC.

This clonotype has just a few counts. The chain employs TRBV7-2 and TRBJ2-1, with a weak D call TRBD2 (6 bases). This CDR3 comprises 16 residues. Germline CDR1 SGHTA, CDR2 FQGNSA. V was pared by 5 bases and J by 0 bases, with 14 bases between. CDR3 loop: CASSILATSSYNEQFF. The CDR3 bases are TGTGCCAGCAGCATACTAGCAACCTCCTCCTACAATGAGCAGTTCTTC.

The gene calls are TRBV28 and TRBJ2-7, with 7 bases aligning to TRBD1. The ends lost 3 bases at V and 2 bases at J; junction bases unmatched: 7. Germline CDR1 is MDHEN and CDR2 is SYDVKM. The CDR3 sequence is 15 residues long. DNA of the CDR3: TGTGCCAGCAGTTTGCTCGCCGGGACAGCCTACGAGCAGTACTTC. Amino acid sequence: CASSLLAGTAYEQYF.

The chain employs TRBV7-6 and TRBJ2-5; D ambiguous. V gave up 5 bases and J gave up 11 bases, with 24 bases separating them. CDR3 length: 15 amino acids. Germline lookup yields CDR1 SGHVS and CDR2 FNYEAQ. The DNA of the CDR3 is TGTGCCAGCAGCCTAAGGACGGACCGAGACAATGAGCAGTACTTC. Translated, it gives CASSLRTDRDNEQYF.

The V and J genes are TRBV10-3 and TRBJ1-1; D is perhaps TRBD1 (5 bases). The CDR3 is 14 amino acids. Germline V gives CDR1 ENHRY, CDR2 SYGVKD. Deletions cut 4 bases from V and 0 bases from J, with 9 bases between. The DNA for the CDR3 is TGTGCCATCAGTGCCCAGGGCCTGAACACTGAAGCTTTCTTT. Translation: CAISAQGLNTEAFF.

This clonotype was picked up one time. V and J are TRBV3-1 and TRBJ2-7; 10 bases align to TRBD2. Trimming took 4 bases from V and 2 from J; bases not matched to a gene: 8. This CDR3 region has 16 residues. Per the germline V gene, CDR1 is LGHDT and CDR2 is YNNKEL (reference sequence). CDR3 protein: CASSLLAGETTYEQYF. The CDR3 DNA reads TGTGCCAGCAGCCTTCTAGCGGGAGAGACCACCTACGAGCAGTACTTC.

This clonotype turned up a few times. This chain links TRBV25-1 with TRBJ1-2; no firm D call. This CDR3 is 15 amino acids long. Germline V CDR1 and CDR2: MGHDK, SYGVNS. The V and J ends lost 1 base and 1 base respectively, with 10 bases between them. The CDR3 loop reads CASSEWDADNYGYTF. The CDR3 region has the DNA TGTGCCAGCAGTGAATGGGATGCAGATAACTATGGCTACACCTTC.

The J gene is TRBJ1-5, the V gene TRBV28; 8 bases line up with TRBD1. This CDR3 is built from 14 residues. After removal of 8 bases from V and 0 bases from J, the junction contained 3 bases not matched to a gene. From germline, CDR1 is MDHEN and CDR2 SYDVKM. The DNA for the CDR3 is TGTGCCAGCCAGACAGGGGTTAGCAATCAGCCCCAGCATTTT. It is translated as CASQTGVSNQPQHF.

Points on this clonotype: Just one base apart from a much larger clone, this may be a read error. This chain joins TRBV6-5 and TRBJ2-1; a weak D match, TRBD1 (6 bases). The CDR3 extends over 14 amino acids. Germline V gene data show CDR1 as MNHEY and CDR2 as SVGAGI. The V end lost 0 bases, the J end lost 13 bases, and 16 bases lay between the germline ends. The CDR3: CASSYSTRGETQFF. The CDR3 coding sequence is TGTGCCAGCAGTTACTCGACCAGGGGTGAGACCCAGTTCTTC.

The chain links TRBV10-3 to TRBJ2-7, with D maybe TRBD2 (6 bases). The CDR3 has 13 amino acids. V was pared by 5 bases and J by 6 bases, with 14 bases between. CDR1 is ENHRY and CDR2 is SYGVKD in the germline V gene. The CDR3 bases are TGTGCCATCAGTTCCGCGGAGGAGGGCGAGCAGTACTTC. As protein: CAISSAEEGEQYF.

The rearrangement joins TRBV11-1 to TRBJ2-1, with 8 bases that match TRBD1. The CDR3 has 14 residues. Germline V lookup: CDR1 SGHAT, CDR2 FQDESV (reference sequence). J lost 8 bases, V lost 5 bases, and 8 bases had no gene match. CDR3: CASSLIPDRDEQFF. The CDR3, as DNA: TGTGCCAGCAGCCTAATCCCGGACAGGGATGAGCAGTTCTTC.

This clonotype has just a few counts. The chain couples TRBV20-1 to TRBJ2-5; D is perhaps TRBD2 (5 bases). The CDR3 totals 16 residues. V dropped 0 bases and J dropped 6 bases, with 20 bases sitting between them. From germline, CDR1 is DFQATT and CDR2 SNEGSKA (reference sequence). This chain's CDR3 is CSARDLCSRERQTQYF. The CDR3 nucleotides are TGCAGTGCTAGAGATCTCTGTTCCCGGGAAAGGCAGACCCAGTACTTC.

The gene calls are TRBV5-1 and TRBJ1-1; no clear D gene. Deletions cut 0 bases from V and 4 bases from J, with 10 bases between. Germline CDR1 reads SGHRS; CDR2 reads YFSETQ. This CDR3 is 14 amino acids long. CDR3 coding DNA: TGCGCCAGCAGCTTGGAACGGCTGGGCACTGAAGCTTTCTTT. It encodes CASSLERLGTEAFF.

The J gene is TRBJ1-3, the V gene TRBV11-2; the D gene is possibly TRBD1 (6 bases). Germline loops: CDR1 SGHAT, CDR2 FQNNGV. CDR3 length: 17 amino acids. V was trimmed by 5 bases and J by 0 bases, leaving 17 bases between them. CDR3 bases: TGTGCCAGCAGCCCCCGGTGGGGGGCCCACTCTGGAAACACCATATATTTT. Encoded protein: CASSPRWGAHSGNTIYF. Full variable domain (outside the CDR3, taken from reference TRBV11-2 and TRBJ1-3): EAGVAQSPRYKIIEKRQSVAFWCNPISGHATLYWYQQILGQGPKLLIQFQNNGVVDDSQLPKDRFSAERLKGVDSTLKIQPAKLEDSAVYLCASSPRWGAHSGNTIYFGEGSWLTVV.

This clonotype was seen only a few times. The rearrangement joins TRBV5-1 to TRBJ2-5, with 13 bases identical to TRBD2. Trimming at V came to 0 bases and at J to 4 bases, leaving 6 bases not matched to a gene. The CDR3 spans 17 residues. Germline lookup yields CDR1 SGHRS and CDR2 YFSETQ. CDR3 coding DNA: TGCGCCAGCAGCTTGGTACTAGCGGGAGGGCCGGCAGAGACCCAGTACTTC. This encodes CASSLVLAGGPAETQYF.

This chain uses TRBV7-2 with TRBJ2-1; 12 bases are a match to TRBD2. This CDR3 is built from 15 residues. V trimming: 4 bases; J trimming: 6 bases; junction bases outside the gene matches: 4. The germline V gene encodes CDR1 SGHTA and CDR2 FQGNSA. CDR3 in amino acids: CASSSTSGSLNEQFF. CDR3 nucleotide sequence: TGTGCCAGCAGCTCGACTAGCGGGAGCCTCAATGAGCAGTTCTTC.

This rearrangement joins TRBV3-1 to TRBJ1-1; D is undetermined. CDR1 is LGHDT and CDR2 is YNNKEL in the germline V gene (reference sequence). The CDR3 contains 12 residues. Trimming cost V 4 bases and J 0 bases, with 3 bases left between them. CDR3 DNA sequence: TGTGCCAGCAGCCGAATGAACACTGAAGCTTTCTTT. It codes for CASSRMNTEAFF.

This clonotype was detected a few times. This chain uses TRBV6-5 with TRBJ1-1; no clear D gene. The germline V and J ends were trimmed by 2 bases and 1 base, with 8 bases remaining between them. From germline, CDR1 is MNHEY and CDR2 SVGAGI. CDR3 size: 14 residues. CDR3 sequence (DNA): TGTGCCAGCAGTTACGTTCATAAGAACACTGAAGCTTTCTTT. Its translation: CASSYVHKNTEAFF.

This clonotype was recorded once. V and J are TRBV4-2 and TRBJ2-3; TRBD2 agrees at 11 bases. CDR3 length: 16 residues. V trimming: 0 bases; J trimming: 10 bases; junction bases outside the gene matches: 9. Looked up from germline, CDR1 is LGHNA and CDR2 is YNFKEQ. As DNA, the CDR3 is TGTGCCAGCAGCCAAGAAAAACTAGCGGGGGCCCAGGCGCAGTATTTT. This encodes CASSQEKLAGAQAQYF.

V is TRBV6-1 and J is TRBJ2-1; 11 nucleotides agree with TRBD2. The ends lost 2 bases at V and 7 bases at J; junction bases unmatched: 4. The CDR3 consists of 15 residues. In germline, CDR1 is MNHNS, CDR2 SASEGT. CDR3 in DNA: TGTGCCAGCAGTGAACTAGCGGGAGGATTGAATGAGCAGTTCTTC. Its protein product is CASSELAGGLNEQFF.

This chain uses TRBV6-1 with TRBJ2-7; 7 bases are a match to TRBD2. The DNA end lines up better with TRBJ2-5; the J call may be wrong. The germline V gene has CDR1 MNHNS and CDR2 SASEGT. This CDR3 contains 15 residues. The CDR3 sequence: CASSEDIGDYRTQYF. The CDR3 DNA sequence: TGTGCCAGCAGTGAAGATATAGGGGACTATCGGACCCAGTACTTC.